The clone carrying this TCR beta chain appeared many times. Time point described: newly diagnosed GD, antithyroid drugs for less than 3 months. RNA extracted from PBMCs served as the sequencing template. An endocrinology unit in Xi'an, China, supplied the patients. These data come from a study of regulatory T cells in long-lasting Graves disease. Study summary: Graves' patients diagnosed newly had used antithyroid drugs under 3 months.

The authors built TCR beta libraries using iRepertoire HTBI primers and Arm-PCR of CDR3 regions. MiXCR, run by TCRdb on the multiplex PCR reads, gives a single entry per CDR3 protein. In the table there are 400,000 to 450,000 distinct CDR3 sequences, just under 15% of which are singletons. Per germline, CDR1 PRHDT and CDR2 FYEKMQ (reference sequence). The CDR3 sequence is 13 residues long. The germline V and J ends were trimmed by 5 bases and 6 bases, with 11 bases remaining between them. These data are also associated with another study on T cells in Graves' hyperthyroidism and ophthalmopathy. That publication notes: The hyperthyroidism was newly diagnosed and had lasted under 2 months; the patients were aged 18 to 65. TCR CDR3 underwent first-round RT-PCR with the HTBI primer set.

The origin of this receptor is a young woman with Graves disease. This rearrangement joins TRBV13 to TRBJ2-1, with D possibly being TRBD1 (5 bases). Material: peripheral blood mononuclear cells (PBMCs), obtained at new diagnosis, from a patient treated with antithyroid drugs. The CDR3 sequence: CASSHVQGNEQFF. The CDR3 bases are TGTGCCAGCAGCCATGTGCAGGGCAATGAGCAGTTCTTC.